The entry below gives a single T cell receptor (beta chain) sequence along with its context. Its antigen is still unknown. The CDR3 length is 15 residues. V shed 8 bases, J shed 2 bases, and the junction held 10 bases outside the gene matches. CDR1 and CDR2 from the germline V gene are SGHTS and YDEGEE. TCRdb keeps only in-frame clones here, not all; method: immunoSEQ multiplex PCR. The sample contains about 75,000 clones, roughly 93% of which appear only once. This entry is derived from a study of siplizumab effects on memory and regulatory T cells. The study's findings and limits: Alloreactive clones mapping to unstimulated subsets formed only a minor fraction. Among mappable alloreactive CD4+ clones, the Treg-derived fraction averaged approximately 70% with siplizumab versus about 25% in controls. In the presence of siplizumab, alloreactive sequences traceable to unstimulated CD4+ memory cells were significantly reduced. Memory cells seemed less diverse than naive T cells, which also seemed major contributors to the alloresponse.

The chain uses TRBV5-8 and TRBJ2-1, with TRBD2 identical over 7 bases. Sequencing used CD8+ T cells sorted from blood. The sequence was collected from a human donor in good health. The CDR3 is CASKIRGVAYNEQFF. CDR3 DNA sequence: TGTGCCAGTAAAATCCGGGGGGTAGCCTACAATGAGCAGTTCTTC. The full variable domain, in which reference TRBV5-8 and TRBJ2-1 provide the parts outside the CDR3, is EAGVTQSPTHLIKTRGQQATLRCSPISGHTSVYWYQQALGLGLQFLLWYDEGEERNRGNFPPRFSGRQFPNYSSELNVNALELEDSALYLCASKIRGVAYNEQFFGPGTRLTVL.